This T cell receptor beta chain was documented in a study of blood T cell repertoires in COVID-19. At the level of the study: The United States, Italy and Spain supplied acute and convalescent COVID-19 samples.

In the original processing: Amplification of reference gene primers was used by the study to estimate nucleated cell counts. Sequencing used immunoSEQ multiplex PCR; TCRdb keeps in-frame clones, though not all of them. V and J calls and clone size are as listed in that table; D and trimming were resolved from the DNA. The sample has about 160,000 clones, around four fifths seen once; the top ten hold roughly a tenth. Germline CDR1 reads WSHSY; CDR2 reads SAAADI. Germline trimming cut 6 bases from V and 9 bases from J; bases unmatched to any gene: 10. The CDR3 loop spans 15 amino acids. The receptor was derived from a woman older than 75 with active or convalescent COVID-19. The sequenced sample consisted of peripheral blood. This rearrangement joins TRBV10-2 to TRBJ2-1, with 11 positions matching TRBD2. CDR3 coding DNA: TGCGCCAGCAGGGTACTTAGCGGGGGGGCTAGTGAGCAGTTCTTC. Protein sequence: CASRVLSGGASEQFF.